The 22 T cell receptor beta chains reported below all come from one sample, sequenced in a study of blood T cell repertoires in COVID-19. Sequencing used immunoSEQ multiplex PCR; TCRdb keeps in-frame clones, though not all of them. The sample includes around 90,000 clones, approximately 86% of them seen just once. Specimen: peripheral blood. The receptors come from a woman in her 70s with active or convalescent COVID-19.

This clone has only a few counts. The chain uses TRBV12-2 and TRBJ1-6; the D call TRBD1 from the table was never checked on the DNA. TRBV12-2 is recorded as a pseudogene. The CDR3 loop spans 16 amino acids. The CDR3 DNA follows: TGTGCAAGTCGCTTAGCGGACAGGGGGTTTAATTCACCCCTCCACTTT. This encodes CASRLADRGFNSPLHF.

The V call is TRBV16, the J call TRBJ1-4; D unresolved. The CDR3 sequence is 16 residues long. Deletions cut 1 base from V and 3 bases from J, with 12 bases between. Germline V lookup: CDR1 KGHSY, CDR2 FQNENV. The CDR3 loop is CASSQFSIPANEKLFF. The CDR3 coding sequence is TGTGCCAGCAGCCAATTTTCAATCCCGGCTAATGAAAAACTGTTTTTT.

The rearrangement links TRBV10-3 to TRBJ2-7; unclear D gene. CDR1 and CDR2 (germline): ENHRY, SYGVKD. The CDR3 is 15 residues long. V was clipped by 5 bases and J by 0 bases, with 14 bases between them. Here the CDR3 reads CAISNPQYTSYEQYF. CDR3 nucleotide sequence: TGTGCCATCAGTAACCCGCAGTACACCTCCTACGAGCAGTACTTC.

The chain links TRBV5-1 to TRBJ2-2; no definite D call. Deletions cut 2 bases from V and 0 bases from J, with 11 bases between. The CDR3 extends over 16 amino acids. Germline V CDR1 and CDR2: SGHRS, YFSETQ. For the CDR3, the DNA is TGCGCCAGCAGCTTCTCGACAACCGCGAACACCGGGGAGCTGTTTTTT. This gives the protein CASSFSTTANTGELFF.

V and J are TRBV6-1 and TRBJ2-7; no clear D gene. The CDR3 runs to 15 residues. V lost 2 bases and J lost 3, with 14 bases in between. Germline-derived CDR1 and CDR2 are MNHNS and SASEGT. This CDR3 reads CASSEIVGISYEQYF. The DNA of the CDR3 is TGTGCCAGCAGTGAAATCGTGGGCATTAGCTACGAGCAGTACTTC.

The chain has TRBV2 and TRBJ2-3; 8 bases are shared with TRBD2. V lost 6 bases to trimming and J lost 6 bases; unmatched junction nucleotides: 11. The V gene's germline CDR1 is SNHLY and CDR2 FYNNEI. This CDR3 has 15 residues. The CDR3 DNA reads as TGTGCCAGCAGCGGACCGGGACTAGGTCGGGATACGCAGTATTTT. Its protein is CASSGPGLGRDTQYF.

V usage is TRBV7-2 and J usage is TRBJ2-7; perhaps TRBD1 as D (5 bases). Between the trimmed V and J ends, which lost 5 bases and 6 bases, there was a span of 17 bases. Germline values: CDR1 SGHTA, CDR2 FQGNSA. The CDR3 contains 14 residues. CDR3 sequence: CASSPDILLGEQYF. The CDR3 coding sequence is TGTGCCAGCAGCCCGGACATACTCTTAGGCGAGCAGTACTTC.

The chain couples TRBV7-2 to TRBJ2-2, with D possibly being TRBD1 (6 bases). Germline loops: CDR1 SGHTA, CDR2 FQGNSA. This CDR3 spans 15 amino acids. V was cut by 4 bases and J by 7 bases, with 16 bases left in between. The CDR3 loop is CASSSDSRSNGELFF. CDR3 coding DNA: TGTGCCAGCAGCTCGGACAGCCGGTCGAACGGGGAGCTGTTTTTT.

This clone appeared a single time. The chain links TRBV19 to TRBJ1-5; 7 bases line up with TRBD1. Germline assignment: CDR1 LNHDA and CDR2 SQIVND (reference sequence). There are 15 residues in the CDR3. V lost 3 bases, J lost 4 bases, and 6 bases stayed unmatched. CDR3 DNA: TGTGCCAGTAGTATGGGACAGCGCACAAATCAGCCCCAGCATTTT. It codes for CASSMGQRTNQPQHF.

The CDR3 DNA sequence: TGTGCCAGCAGCCCCCGGCCGGGGGAACTGAACACTGAAGCTTTCTTT. Translated: CASSPRPGELNTEAFF. The chain has TRBV11-2 and TRBJ1-1; D perhaps matches TRBD1 (5 bases). V lost 5 bases and J lost 0, with 16 bases in between. Germline V lookup: CDR1 SGHAT, CDR2 FQNNGV. The CDR3 sequence is 16 residues long.

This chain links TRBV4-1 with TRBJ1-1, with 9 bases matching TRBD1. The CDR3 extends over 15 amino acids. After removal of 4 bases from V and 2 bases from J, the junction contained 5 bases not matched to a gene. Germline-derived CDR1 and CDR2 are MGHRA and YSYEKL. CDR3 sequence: CASSLMGQGNTEAFF. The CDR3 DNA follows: TGCGCCAGCAGCCTCATGGGACAGGGAAACACTGAAGCTTTCTTT.

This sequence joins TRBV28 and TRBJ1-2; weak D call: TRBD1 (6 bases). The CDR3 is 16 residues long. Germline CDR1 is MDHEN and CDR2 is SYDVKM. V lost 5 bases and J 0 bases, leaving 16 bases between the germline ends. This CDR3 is CASSIATGLANYGYTF. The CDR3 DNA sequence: TGTGCCAGCAGTATCGCTACAGGGCTAGCTAACTATGGCTACACCTTC.

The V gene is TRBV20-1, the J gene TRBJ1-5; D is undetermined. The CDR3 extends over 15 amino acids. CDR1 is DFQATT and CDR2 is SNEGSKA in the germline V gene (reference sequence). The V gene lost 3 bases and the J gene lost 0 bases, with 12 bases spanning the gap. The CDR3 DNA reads TGCAGTGCTAGTGGGTGGGAGGATAGCAATCAGCCCCAGCATTTT. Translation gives CSASGWEDSNQPQHF.

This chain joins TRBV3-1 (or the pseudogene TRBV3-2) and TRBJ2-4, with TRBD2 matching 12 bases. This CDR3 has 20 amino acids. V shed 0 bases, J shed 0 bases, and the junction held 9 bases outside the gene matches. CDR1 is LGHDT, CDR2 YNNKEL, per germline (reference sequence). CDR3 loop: CASSQEVPSGGVKAKNIQYF. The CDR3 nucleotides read TGTGCCAGCAGCCAAGAAGTCCCTAGCGGGGGGGTTAAAGCCAAAAACATTCAGTACTTC.

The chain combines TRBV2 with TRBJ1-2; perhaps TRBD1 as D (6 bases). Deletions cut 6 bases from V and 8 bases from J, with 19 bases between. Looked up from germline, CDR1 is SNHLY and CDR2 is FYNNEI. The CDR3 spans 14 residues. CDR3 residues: CASRPQRGGTGYTF. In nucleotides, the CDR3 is TGTGCCAGCAGACCCCAGAGAGGGGGTACGGGCTACACCTTC. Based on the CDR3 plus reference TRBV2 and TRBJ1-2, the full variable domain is EPEVTQTPSHQVTQMGQEVILRCVPISNHLYFYWYRQILGQKVEFLVSFYNNEISEKSEIFDDQFSVERPDGSNFTLKIRSTKLEDSAMYFCASRPQRGGTGYTFGSGTRLTVV.

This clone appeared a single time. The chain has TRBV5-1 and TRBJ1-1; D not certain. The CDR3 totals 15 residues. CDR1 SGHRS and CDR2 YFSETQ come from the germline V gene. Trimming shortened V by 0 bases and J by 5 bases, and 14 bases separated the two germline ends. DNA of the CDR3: TGCGCCAGCAGCTTGGGAACCGGGGTGGGGACTGAAGCTTTCTTT. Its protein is CASSLGTGVGTEAFF.

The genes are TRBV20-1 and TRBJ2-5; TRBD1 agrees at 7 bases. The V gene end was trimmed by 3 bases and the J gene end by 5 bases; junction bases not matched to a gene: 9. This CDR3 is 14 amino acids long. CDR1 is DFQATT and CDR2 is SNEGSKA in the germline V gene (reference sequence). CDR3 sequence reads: CSASLEGARETQYF. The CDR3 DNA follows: TGCAGTGCTAGTTTAGAGGGGGCCAGGGAGACCCAGTACTTC.

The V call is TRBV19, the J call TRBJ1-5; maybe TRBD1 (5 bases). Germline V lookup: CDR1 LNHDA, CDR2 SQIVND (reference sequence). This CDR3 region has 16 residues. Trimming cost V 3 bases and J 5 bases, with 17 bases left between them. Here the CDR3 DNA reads TGTGCCAGTAGTATCAGTAGGGCAGGGAACGATCAGCCCCAGCATTTT. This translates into CASSISRAGNDQPQHF.

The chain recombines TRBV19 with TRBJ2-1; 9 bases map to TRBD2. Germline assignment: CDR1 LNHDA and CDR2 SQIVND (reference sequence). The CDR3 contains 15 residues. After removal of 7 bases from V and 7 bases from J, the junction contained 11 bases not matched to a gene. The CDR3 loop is CASKLSGGQWNEQFF. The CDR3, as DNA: TGTGCCAGTAAGCTAAGCGGGGGGCAGTGGAATGAGCAGTTCTTC.

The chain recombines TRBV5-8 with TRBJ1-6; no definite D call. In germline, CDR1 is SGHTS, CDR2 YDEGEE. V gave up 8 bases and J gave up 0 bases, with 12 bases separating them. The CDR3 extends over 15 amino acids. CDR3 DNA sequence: TGTGCCAGTACACTGGCTAGCTCCTATAATTCACCCCTCCACTTT. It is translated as CASTLASSYNSPLHF.

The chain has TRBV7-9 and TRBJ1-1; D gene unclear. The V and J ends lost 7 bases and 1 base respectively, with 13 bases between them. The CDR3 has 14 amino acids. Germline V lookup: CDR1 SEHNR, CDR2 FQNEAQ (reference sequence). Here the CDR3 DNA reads TGTGCCAGCACCCCGCGGGGTCCGAACACTGAAGCTTTCTTT. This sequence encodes CASTPRGPNTEAFF.

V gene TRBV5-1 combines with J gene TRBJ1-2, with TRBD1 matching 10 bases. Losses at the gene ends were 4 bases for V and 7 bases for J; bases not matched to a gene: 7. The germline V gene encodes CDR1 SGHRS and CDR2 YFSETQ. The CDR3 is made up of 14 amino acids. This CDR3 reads CASSNRQGAGGYTF. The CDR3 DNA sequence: TGCGCCAGCAGCAACCGACAGGGGGCGGGTGGCTACACCTTC. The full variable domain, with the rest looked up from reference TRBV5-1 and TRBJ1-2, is KAGVTQTPRYLIKTRGQQVTLSCSPISGHRSVSWYQQTPGQGLQFLFEYFSETQRNKGNFPGRFSGRQFSNSRSEMNVSTLELGDSALYLCASSNRQGAGGYTFGSGTRLTVV.